Listed here are 24 T cell receptor beta chains from one sample, sequenced in a study of shared clonotypes between healthy human individuals. Sequenced by immunoSEQ multiplex PCR; TCRdb stores in-frame clones only, minus some. The sample holds around 240,000 clones, 50% to 80% seen once. Sequenced: memory CD4+ T cells sorted from blood. Subset meaning: CD45RA-negative fraction. These receptor sequences come from a man aged 25 to 45 in good health.

The chain recombines TRBV28 with TRBJ2-1, with D perhaps matching TRBD2 (5 bases). The CDR3 is made up of 17 amino acids. Germline CDR1 is MDHEN and CDR2 is SYDVKM. Trimming took 6 bases from V and 0 from J, leaving 18 bases between them. The CDR3 reads CASSPSGFSSSYNEQFF. In DNA, the CDR3 is TGTGCCAGCAGCCCGTCGGGATTTTCCAGCTCCTACAATGAGCAGTTCTTC. The complete variable domain, with remaining parts taken from reference TRBV28 and TRBJ2-1, reads DVKVTQSSRYLVKRTGEKVFLECVQDMDHENMFWYRQDPGLGLRLIYFSYDVKMKEKGDIPEGYSVSREKKERFSLILESASTNQTSMYLCASSPSGFSSSYNEQFFGPGTRLTVL.

This chain joins TRBV28 and TRBJ2-2; weak D call: TRBD2 (6 bases). V lost 7 bases and J lost 1, with 10 bases in between. The CDR3 has 14 residues. The germline CDR1 and CDR2 sequences are MDHEN and SYDVKM. This CDR3 reads CASKLGGNTGELFF. The CDR3 nucleotides are TGTGCCAGCAAGCTGGGGGGGAACACCGGGGAGCTGTTTTTT.

A remark on this clone: This may stem from a read error, because a much larger clone lies one nucleotide away. The chain combines TRBV7-2 with TRBJ2-1, with a possible D match to TRBD2 (5 bases). CDR1 is SGHTA, CDR2 FQGNSA, per germline. This CDR3 is 13 amino acids long. CDR3 loop: CASNLEGRAVKFF. The CDR3 DNA sequence: TGTGCCAGCAACTTAGAGGGCCGGGCGGTTAAGTTCTTC.

Concerning this clone: Other DNA sequences within the sample encode an identical CDR3. The rearrangement joins TRBV5-4 to TRBJ2-7; TRBD1 agrees at 9 bases. With 0 bases clipped from V and 2 bases from J, the junction kept 3 bases outside the gene matches. CDR1 and CDR2 (germline): SGHNT, YYREEE (reference sequence). This CDR3 spans 15 amino acids. This CDR3 reads CASSLGGTGTYEQYF. CDR3 DNA sequence: TGTGCCAGCAGCTTGGGGGGGACAGGGACCTACGAGCAGTACTTC. The full variable domain, its missing parts supplied by reference TRBV5-4 and TRBJ2-7, is ETGVTQSPTHLIKTRGQQVTLRCSSQSGHNTVSWYQQALGQGPQFIFQYYREEENGRGNFPPRFSGLQFPNYSSELNVNALELDDSALYLCASSLGGTGTYEQYFGPGTRLTVT.

The rearrangement uses TRBV2 and TRBJ2-3, with 11 bases that match TRBD2. Unmatched junction bases numbered 11, after V lost 5 bases and J lost 1 base. From germline, CDR1 is SNHLY and CDR2 FYNNEI. CDR3 length equals 18 residues. CDR3 sequence reads: CASSPVSGRVLGTDTQYF. DNA of the CDR3: TGTGCCAGCAGTCCCGTTAGCGGGAGGGTTTTGGGCACAGATACGCAGTATTTT.

V is TRBV11-3 and J is TRBJ2-1, with no clear D. Per germline, CDR1 SGHNT and CDR2 YENEEA. Deletions cut 4 bases from V and 9 bases from J, with 19 bases between. The CDR3 length is 15 residues. The CDR3 loop is CASSSRAKADGEQFF. The CDR3 DNA follows: TGTGCCAGCAGCTCCCGCGCCAAGGCAGACGGTGAGCAGTTCTTC.

The chain joins TRBV29-1 to TRBJ2-3; 9 bases agree with TRBD2. The germline V gene encodes CDR1 SQVTM and CDR2 ANQGSEA. With 4 bases clipped from V and 6 bases from J, the junction kept 5 bases outside the gene matches. This CDR3 is built from 13 residues. The CDR3 DNA follows: TGCAGCGTTGTCGGCGGGAGGGGGGATACGCAGTATTTT. Protein product: CSVVGGRGDTQYF.

The chain has TRBV5-1 and TRBJ2-5; 9 bases map to TRBD2. CDR1 is SGHRS and CDR2 is YFSETQ in the germline V gene. The CDR3 is 17 amino acids. Unmatched junction bases numbered 7, after V lost 0 bases and J lost 1 base. This CDR3 is CASSLARAGGLQETQYF. The CDR3, as DNA: TGCGCCAGCAGCTTGGCCAGAGCGGGAGGCCTCCAAGAGACCCAGTACTTC. The full variable domain, with the rest looked up from reference TRBV5-1 and TRBJ2-5, is KAGVTQTPRYLIKTRGQQVTLSCSPISGHRSVSWYQQTPGQGLQFLFEYFSETQRNKGNFPGRFSGRQFSNSRSEMNVSTLELGDSALYLCASSLARAGGLQETQYFGPGTRLLVL.

This chain uses TRBV11-2 with TRBJ2-1; D is uncertain. The CDR3 extends over 15 amino acids. Germline-derived CDR1 and CDR2 are SGHAT and FQNNGV. V was clipped by 3 bases and J by 0 bases, with 9 bases between them. The CDR3 here is CASSLDGNSYNEQFF. The DNA for the CDR3 is TGTGCCAGCAGCTTGGACGGAAACTCCTACAATGAGCAGTTCTTC.

This CDR3 reads CASSQTAYAKETQYF. Written as DNA, the CDR3 is TGTGCCAGCAGCCAAACGGCCTACGCAAAAGAGACCCAGTACTTC. This sequence joins TRBV28 and TRBJ2-5; D uncertain. Germline CDR1 reads MDHEN; CDR2 reads SYDVKM. The CDR3 is 15 amino acids. The germline V and J ends were trimmed by 6 bases and 3 bases, with 17 bases remaining between them.

The chain employs TRBV12-5 and TRBJ2-5; no reliable D call. V lost 2 bases to trimming and J lost 3 bases, with 4 bases between them. CDR1 and CDR2 from the germline V gene are LGHNT and FRNRAP. There are 12 residues in the CDR3. Written as DNA, the CDR3 is TGTGCTAGTGGTTTGACAGAAGAGACCCAGTACTTC. Its protein product is CASGLTEETQYF.

This clone rates as medium-sized. Other nucleotide sequences in the sample specify the same CDR3. The rearrangement joins TRBV20-1 to TRBJ2-3, with D hard to call. V lost 3 bases, J lost 6 bases, and 7 bases lay in between. CDR1 is DFQATT and CDR2 is SNEGSKA in the germline V gene (reference sequence). The CDR3 spans 11 residues. The CDR3 sequence: CSASHQDTQYF. DNA of the CDR3: TGCAGTGCTAGTCATCAGGATACGCAGTATTTT.

The chain employs TRBV7-9 and TRBJ2-1; no reliable D call. The germline CDR1 and CDR2 sequences are SEHNR and FQNEAQ (reference sequence). The CDR3 has 12 residues. The ends were cut back, 4 bases at V and 6 bases at J, with 7 bases in the middle. CDR3 residues: CASSWDPNEQFF. DNA of the CDR3: TGTGCCAGCAGCTGGGATCCCAATGAGCAGTTCTTC.

The CDR3 DNA reads as TGTGCCAGCAGCTTTGGAGCGGGAGGGGGCGAGACCCAGTACTTC. This gives the protein CASSFGAGGGETQYF. This chain links TRBV7-2 with TRBJ2-5; 10 bases match TRBD2. The ends lost 3 bases at V and 5 bases at J; junction bases unmatched: 6. In germline, CDR1 is SGHTA, CDR2 FQGNSA. CDR3 length equals 15 residues.

The rearrangement uses TRBV7-2 and TRBJ2-1, with TRBD2 matching 8 bases. J lost 0 bases, V lost 6 bases, and 1 base had no gene match. This CDR3 has 14 residues. Germline CDR1 and CDR2: SGHTA and FQGNSA. The CDR3 is CASRLAASYNEQFF. The CDR3 DNA follows: TGTGCCAGCAGACTAGCGGCCTCCTACAATGAGCAGTTCTTC.

The chain has TRBV5-5 and TRBJ1-3; tentatively, D is TRBD1 (6 bases). The V gene's germline CDR1 is SGHKS and CDR2 YYEKEE (reference sequence). With 9 bases removed from V and 2 bases from J, the gap between germline ends came to 15 bases. CDR3 size: 14 residues. The CDR3 region is CATKLRGPGNTIYF. DNA for the CDR3: TGTGCCACTAAACTCCGGGGGCCTGGAAACACCATATATTTT.

Only a few counts were recorded for this clone. The chain combines TRBV15 with TRBJ2-7; 7 nucleotides agree with TRBD1. After removal of 1 base from V and 5 bases from J, the junction contained 5 bases not matched to a gene. This CDR3 has 14 residues. Germline loops: CDR1 LNHNV, CDR2 YYDKDF (reference sequence). In DNA form, the CDR3 reads TGTGCCACCAGCAGAGCAATCGACAGGGACGAGCAGTACTTC. Amino acids: CATSRAIDRDEQYF.

This sequence joins TRBV27 and TRBJ2-3; 9 bases are a match to TRBD1. With V trimmed by 2 bases and J by 6 bases, 9 bases remained unmatched. This CDR3 spans 16 amino acids. Germline CDR1 MNHEY, CDR2 SMNVEV (reference sequence). Written as DNA, the CDR3 is TGTGCCAGCAGTTTACAGGGGACAGGGTGGCCCGATACGCAGTATTTT. The encoded protein is CASSLQGTGWPDTQYF.

The chain uses TRBV2 and TRBJ2-3; 9 nucleotides agree with TRBD2. V trimming: 8 bases; J trimming: 5 bases; junction bases outside the gene matches: 8. Germline V gives CDR1 SNHLY, CDR2 FYNNEI. This CDR3 is 14 amino acids long. The chain's CDR3 is CASGLLAGVDTQYF. The CDR3 nucleotides read TGTGCCAGCGGTTTATTAGCGGGAGTAGATACGCAGTATTTT.

As DNA, the CDR3 is TGTGCCAGCAGCTTGACTAGCGGGGCCTACGAGCAGTACTTC. Translated, it gives CASSLTSGAYEQYF. The chain joins TRBV13 to TRBJ2-7, with 11 bases aligning to TRBD2. J was trimmed by 2 bases and V by 3 bases; bases with no gene match: 0. This CDR3 region has 14 residues. Per the germline V gene, CDR1 is PRHDT and CDR2 is FYEKMQ (reference sequence).

The V call is TRBV18, the J call TRBJ2-7; TRBD2 aligns across 13 bases. Germline assignment: CDR1 KGHSH and CDR2 LQKENI. This CDR3 has 14 amino acids. J lost 7 bases, V lost 8 bases, and 8 bases had no gene match. The CDR3 nucleotides read TGTGCCAGCCAGGGACTAGCGGGACTCGGGGAGCAGTACTTC. Translated: CASQGLAGLGEQYF.

The V and J genes are TRBV29-1 and TRBJ2-5; the match to TRBD2 covers 10 bases. The length of the CDR3 is 14 residues. The V and J ends lost 4 bases and 4 bases, in that order; junction bases with no gene match: 6. Germline-derived CDR1 and CDR2 are SQVTM and ANQGSEA. The CDR3 reads CSVVGAGGGETQYF. CDR3 DNA sequence: TGCAGCGTTGTCGGAGCGGGAGGGGGAGAGACCCAGTACTTC. The entire variable domain, with the rest obtained from reference TRBV29-1 and TRBJ2-5, is as follows: SAVISQKPSRDICQRGTSLTIQCQVDSQVTMMFWYRQQPGQSLTLIATANQGSEATYESGFVIDKFPISRPNLTFSTLTVSNMSPEDSSIYLCSVVGAGGGETQYFGPGTRLLVL.

The rearrangement uses TRBV4-3 and TRBJ2-2, with TRBD2 matching over 7 bases. The CDR3 spans 14 residues. Germline CDR1 and CDR2: LGHNA and YSLEER. With 1 base clipped from V and 5 bases from J, the junction kept 1 base outside the gene matches. This CDR3 is CASSQGGGTGELFF. The CDR3 nucleotides read TGCGCCAGCAGCCAAGGCGGGGGAACCGGGGAGCTGTTTTTT.

The chain is built from TRBV27 and TRBJ2-2, with a possible D match to TRBD2 (6 bases). The length of the CDR3 is 15 residues. Per germline, CDR1 MNHEY and CDR2 SMNVEV (reference sequence). The germline V and J ends were trimmed by 3 bases and 6 bases, with 14 bases remaining between them. For the CDR3, the DNA is TGTGCCAGCAGTTTCCAACTCGGAGGGGCCGGGGAGCTGTTTTTT. This encodes CASSFQLGGAGELFF.